There are a few counts of the clone carrying this T cell receptor beta chain. The antigen remains undetermined. Since all of the isolated RNA was reverse transcribed, expressed TCRB transcripts were what got sequenced. Profiled with immunoSEQ multiplex PCR; TCRdb holds only in-frame clones, not every one. The table includes approximately 250,000 clones, about 11% detected once. Trimming took off 2 bases at V and 5 bases at J, with 15 bases between the two ends. Germline loops: CDR1 MGHDK, CDR2 SYGVNS. CDR3 length: 15 residues. This entry belongs to a study of beta chain features in type 1 diabetes. Study information: In all, some 100,000,000 sorted cells from all samples were analyzed. Study-wide findings and caveats: Among patients with Type 1 diabetes, TCRB CDR3s were moderately but significantly shorter in every one of the four CD4+ subsets.

One heparinised draw of blood, averaging around 120 mL, came from each donor. The chain has TRBV25-1 and TRBJ2-5, with D possibly matching TRBD2 (6 bases). This clonotype originated in a man aged 30 to 39 with type 1 diabetes. The specimen was naive CD4+ T cells from blood. The CDR3 nucleotides are TGTGCCAGCAGTGAACGGGGGATGTTTCTGGAGACCCAGTACTTC. Its translation: CASSERGMFLETQYF.